Below, 18 T cell receptor beta chains from the same sample are listed, as sequenced in a study of technical replicates of blood from a handful of donors. Generated by immunoSEQ multiplex PCR, the TCRdb table keeps only in-frame clones and is missing some. The repertoire holds just under 60,000 clones, with 91% as singletons. Source material: PBMCs. These receptors originate from a human donor in good health. Some clones in this sample may be carry-over from other donors' samples.

The chain employs TRBV5-1 and TRBJ2-6; 7 positions match TRBD1. J lost 4 bases, V lost 1 base, and 8 bases had no gene match. The V gene's germline CDR1 is SGHRS and CDR2 YFSETQ. This CDR3 is 17 amino acids long. CDR3 nucleotides: TGCGCCAGCAGCTTGCCCCGGACAGGTAACGGGGCCAACGTCCTGACTTTC. This encodes CASSLPRTGNGANVLTF.

The chain uses TRBV30 and TRBJ2-5; D is ambiguous. This CDR3 contains 12 residues. The germline V gene has CDR1 GTSNPN and CDR2 SVGIG (reference sequence). Trimming stripped 0 bases from V and 4 bases from J, with 6 bases between. CDR3 protein: CAWSVLRETQYF. The CDR3 DNA is TGTGCCTGGAGTGTTCTGAGAGAGACCCAGTACTTC.

V gene TRBV7-9 combines with J gene TRBJ1-2; 10 bases match TRBD1. Germline V lookup: CDR1 SEHNR, CDR2 FQNEAQ (reference sequence). The CDR3 is 14 residues long. The V segment lost 6 bases and the J segment 6 bases; nucleotides outside the gene matches: 7. CDR3 sequence reads: CASSRGTGEDGYTF. The DNA of the CDR3 is TGTGCCAGCAGTAGGGGGACAGGGGAGGATGGCTACACCTTC.

This rearrangement joins TRBV13 to TRBJ2-5; tentative D call: TRBD1 (6 bases). CDR3 size: 15 residues. Germline V gives CDR1 PRHDT, CDR2 FYEKMQ (reference sequence). The ends were cut back, 5 bases at V and 5 bases at J, with 18 bases in the middle. The CDR3 spells CASSTEGRGGETQYF. The CDR3 DNA reads as TGTGCCAGCAGCACCGAAGGCAGGGGCGGCGAGACCCAGTACTTC.

J is TRBJ1-2 and V is TRBV5-1; D is perhaps TRBD1 (5 bases). This CDR3 region has 15 residues. Germline assignment: CDR1 SGHRS and CDR2 YFSETQ. V was pared by 2 bases and J by 4 bases, with 15 bases between. CDR3 residues: CASSFGPGGAYGYTF. For the CDR3, the DNA is TGCGCCAGCAGCTTCGGCCCCGGGGGAGCCTATGGCTACACCTTC.

The chain combines TRBV30 with TRBJ2-5; unclear D gene. CDR3 length: 12 residues. CDR1 GTSNPN and CDR2 SVGIG come from the germline V gene (reference sequence). The germline V and J ends were trimmed by 0 bases and 8 bases, with 10 bases remaining between them. The CDR3 DNA sequence: TGTGCCTGGAGTGTAGGTACAGCTACCCAGTACTTC. Translation gives CAWSVGTATQYF.

The CDR3 region has the DNA TGTGCCACCCGGGGTATCGGGACCCAGTACTTC. The encoded protein is CATRGIGTQYF. The V gene is TRBV19, the J gene TRBJ2-5; a weak D match, TRBD2 (5 bases). The CDR3 is made up of 11 amino acids. Germline V gene sequence: CDR1 LNHDA, CDR2 SQIVND (reference sequence). V was pared by 10 bases and J by 7 bases, with 13 bases between.

This clone was counted between two and nine times. J is TRBJ1-3 and V is TRBV27, with no clear D. The CDR3 totals 13 residues. Trimming took 3 bases from V and 2 from J, leaving 5 bases between them. Germline-derived CDR1 and CDR2 are MNHEY and SMNVEV (reference sequence). CDR3 coding DNA: TGTGCCAGCAGTTTTACGGCTGGAAACACCATATATTTT. Protein sequence: CASSFTAGNTIYF.

The genes are TRBV6-5 and TRBJ1-3; possible D gene TRBD1, 5 bases. Germline V CDR1 and CDR2: MNHEY, SVGAGI. The germline V and J ends were trimmed by 6 bases and 4 bases, with 10 bases remaining between them. The CDR3 totals 13 residues. CDR3 bases: TGTGCCAGCAGGCGGACATTAGGAAACACCATATATTTT. Its translation is CASRRTLGNTIYF.

The genes are TRBV4-1 and TRBJ2-2, with D possibly TRBD2 on 7 matching bases. This CDR3 is 17 amino acids long. Germline assignment: CDR1 MGHRA and CDR2 YSYEKL. V lost 1 base to trimming and J lost 1 base, with 13 bases between them. CDR3: CASSQGQGGGNTGELFF. The CDR3 coding sequence is TGCGCCAGCAGCCAAGGGCAAGGGGGGGGGAACACCGGGGAGCTGTTTTTT.

This clone was found once. The J gene is TRBJ2-6, the V gene TRBV2, with D tentatively TRBD1 (5 bases). The CDR3 contains 15 residues. Trimming took off 2 bases at V and 2 bases at J, with 7 bases between the two ends. Germline V gene data show CDR1 as SNHLY and CDR2 as FYNNEI. CDR3 amino acids: CASSEQGTGANVLTF. The CDR3 region has the DNA TGTGCCAGCAGTGAACAGGGTACTGGGGCCAACGTCCTGACTTTC.

The chain is built from TRBV18 and TRBJ2-5; the D gene is possibly TRBD1 (6 bases). The V gene lost 4 bases and the J gene lost 1 base, with 13 bases spanning the gap. Germline V lookup: CDR1 KGHSH, CDR2 LQKENI. CDR3 length: 15 amino acids. The CDR3 nucleotides are TGTGCCAGCTCACGGGTGACAGGAACCCAAGAGACCCAGTACTTC. Translated, it gives CASSRVTGTQETQYF.

The rearrangement uses TRBV5-5 and TRBJ2-3; 12 nucleotides align to TRBD2. This CDR3 spans 17 amino acids. Germline loops: CDR1 SGHKS, CDR2 YYEKEE (reference sequence). The V gene end was trimmed by 2 bases and the J gene end by 1 base; junction bases not matched to a gene: 5. Here the CDR3 DNA reads TGTGCCAGCAGCTTTAGACTAGCGGGAGCGGGCACAGATACGCAGTATTTT. Its translation is CASSFRLAGAGTDTQYF.

The V and J genes are TRBV10-3 and TRBJ1-2, with 9 bases that match TRBD1. The CDR3 runs 14 residues. V shed 6 bases, J shed 4 bases, and the junction held 6 bases outside the gene matches. CDR1 and CDR2 (germline): ENHRY, SYGVKD. The CDR3 spells CAISEDRGVYGYTF. DNA of the CDR3: TGTGCCATCAGCGAAGACAGGGGGGTCTATGGCTACACCTTC.

The chain has TRBV15 and TRBJ2-7; no reliable D call. The CDR3 runs to 13 residues. The V end lost 1 base, the J end lost 4 bases, and 8 bases lay between the germline ends. Germline lookup yields CDR1 LNHNV and CDR2 YYDKDF (reference sequence). As DNA, the CDR3 is TGTGCCACCAGCAGAGGCCTGGCTTACGAGCAGTACTTC. Protein sequence: CATSRGLAYEQYF.

The chain couples TRBV6-6 to TRBJ2-2, with TRBD1 identical over 8 bases. The CDR3 is 16 amino acids. CDR1 and CDR2 (germline): MNHNY, SVGAGI (reference sequence). With 7 bases clipped from V and 1 base from J, the junction kept 8 bases outside the gene matches. The CDR3 DNA reads TGTGCCAGCACCATCCAGGGGGCGGGGAACACCGGGGAGCTGTTTTTT. It encodes CASTIQGAGNTGELFF.

J is TRBJ1-1 and V is TRBV10-2; possibly TRBD1 for D (5 bases). The CDR3 totals 18 residues. CDR1 and CDR2 (germline): WSHSY, SAAADI. Trimming took off 0 bases at V and 7 bases at J, with 24 bases between the two ends. CDR3 coding DNA: TGCGCCAGCAGTGAGTCCCGGGTAAACATTTACAGGACGGATGAAGCTTTCTTT. Residues: CASSESRVNIYRTDEAFF.

V and J are TRBV4-2 and TRBJ1-6; D not resolved. V was clipped by 0 bases and J by 6 bases, with 12 bases between them. The CDR3 spans 16 residues. The germline V gene encodes CDR1 LGHNA and CDR2 YNFKEQ. CDR3 residues: CASSQDPQHVNSPLHF. The CDR3 coding sequence is TGTGCCAGCAGCCAAGATCCACAGCACGTTAATTCACCCCTCCACTTT.